These T cell receptor beta chains were read from a single sample in a study of blood T cell repertoires in COVID-19. The assay was immunoSEQ multiplex PCR, and TCRdb's table has in-frame clones only and misses some. The sample has roughly 71,000 clones; approximately 82% are singletons. The sequenced sample consisted of peripheral blood. The receptors here all came from a woman older than 75 with acute or convalescent COVID-19. The CDR3 runs from the conserved cysteine through the conserved F or W. D genes are given only for firm matches. A clone size is listed for some rows: how often the clone was seen (once, few, many), or a class if it is expanded.

j_call clone_size d_call v_call cdr3_aa cdr3_nt
TRBJ1-1 once NA TRBV19 CASSERGGRGTEAFF TGTGCCAGTAGCGAACGGGGGGGAAGGGGAACTGAAGCTTTCTTT
TRBJ1-4 NA NA TRBV30 CAWSAIQGATNEKLFF TGTGCCTGGAGTGCCATACAGGGTGCAACTAATGAAAAACTGTTTTTT
TRBJ2-2 once TRBD2 TRBV9 CASSVGLAGVTGELFF TGTGCCAGCAGCGTAGGACTAGCGGGAGTCACCGGGGAGCTGTTTTTT
TRBJ1-1 NA NA TRBV30 CGAGDTEAFF TGTGGAGCGGGGGACACTGAAGCTTTCTTT
TRBJ1-2 NA TRBD1 TRBV19 CASTPPGTVTYGYTF TGTGCCAGTACCCCACCGGGGACAGTCACTTATGGCTACACCTTC
TRBJ1-5 NA NA TRBV2 CASRGDGRSEHF TGTGCCAGCAGGGGAGACGGGAGGTCGGAGCATTTT
TRBJ2-2 NA TRBD1 TRBV19 CASSARGYGELFF TGTGCCAGTAGTGCCAGGGGGTACGGGGAGCTGTTTTTT
TRBJ2-7 NA NA TRBV9 CASSGGQGISYEQYF TGTGCCAGCAGCGGGGGACAAGGTATATCCTACGAGCAGTACTTC
TRBJ1-2 NA NA TRBV6-1 CASSEGLLGYGYTF TGTGCCAGCAGTGAGGGGCTTTTAGGTTATGGCTACACCTTC
TRBJ2-5 once NA TRBV11-3 CASSLVEETQYF TGTGCCAGCAGCTTAGTTGAGGAGACCCAGTACTTC
TRBJ1-5 NA NA TRBV6-5 CASRSRRDQPQHF TGTGCCAGCAGGTCTCGGAGGGATCAGCCCCAGCATTTT
TRBJ1-5 NA NA TRBV6-2/TRBV6-3 CASSQQGNSNQPQHF TGTGCCAGCAGTCAACAGGGCAACAGCAATCAGCCCCAGCATTTT
TRBJ1-4 NA NA TRBV2 CASSKNVATNEKLFF TGTGCCAGCAGTAAAAACGTAGCAACTAATGAAAAACTGTTTTTT
TRBJ2-1 NA TRBD1 TRBV7-6 CASTALGTALSYNEQFF TGTGCCAGCACCGCCCTTGGGACAGCCCTCTCCTACAATGAGCAGTTCTTC
TRBJ1-1 NA NA TRBV27 CASSLNRNTEAFF TGTGCCAGCAGTTTAAACAGGAACACTGAAGCTTTCTTT
TRBJ2-7 NA NA TRBV29-1 CSVEAAPAGEQYF TGCAGCGTTGAAGCGGCACCTGCGGGGGAGCAGTACTTC
TRBJ1-2 few NA TRBV6-5 CASSTTGFYGYTF TGTGCCAGCAGTACAACGGGATTCTATGGCTACACCTTC
TRBJ1-1 many NA TRBV5-5 CASSLEWTANTEAFF TGTGCCAGCAGCTTGGAGTGGACAGCGAACACTGAAGCTTTCTTT
TRBJ1-2 NA NA TRBV18 CASSLDTSYGYTF TGTGCCAGCTCACTGGACACCAGCTACGGCTACACCTTC
TRBJ1-2 NA NA TRBV6-1 CASSERRGYGYTF TGTGCCAGCAGTGAAAGGCGAGGCTATGGCTACACCTTC
TRBJ1-5 NA NA TRBV7-2 CASSLTQGIIQPQHF TGTGCCAGCAGCTTAACTCAGGGAATAATTCAGCCCCAGCATTTT
TRBJ2-2 NA NA TRBV30 CAWSALATGELFF TGTGCCTGGAGTGCCTTGGCTACCGGGGAGCTGTTTTTT
TRBJ2-3 NA NA TRBV30 CAWIQGLGVRQYF TGTGCCTGGATTCAGGGATTAGGGGTTAGGCAGTATTTT
TRBJ1-1 NA TRBD1 TRBV7-8 CASSPQGVMNTEAFF TGTGCCAGCAGCCCTCAGGGGGTCATGAACACTGAAGCTTTCTTT
TRBJ2-7 NA TRBD2 TRBV3-1/TRBV3-2 CASSQTTSGPLVLYF TGTGCCAGCAGCCAAACGACTAGCGGGCCGCTTGTTCTGTACTTC
TRBJ1-4 once TRBD1 TRBV7-3 CASSLTGRQGNEKLFF TGTGCCAGCAGCTTAACGGGGCGACAGGGTAATGAAAAACTGTTTTTT
TRBJ2-5 NA NA TRBV5-4 CASSSRRVQETQYF TGTGCCAGCAGCTCCCGTAGAGTTCAAGAGACCCAGTACTTC
TRBJ1-1 NA TRBD1 TRBV19 CASSRDREAFF TGTGCCAGTTCACGGGACAGGGAGGCTTTCTTT
TRBJ2-3 once TRBD2 TRBV5-1 CASSSGLADTDTQYF TGCGCCAGCAGCTCGGGACTAGCGGATACAGATACGCAGTATTTT
TRBJ2-6 NA NA TRBV4-1 CASSQAGVGANVLTF TGCGCCAGCAGCCAGGCAGGGGTTGGGGCCAACGTCCTGACTTTC
TRBJ2-2 NA TRBD2 TRBV29-1 CSVRTSGGANTGELFF TGCAGCGTTAGGACTAGCGGGGGGGCAAACACCGGGGAGCTGTTTTTT
TRBJ1-1 NA NA TRBV4-2 CASSQEAEDTVF TGTGCCAGCAGCCAAGAGGCAGAAGACACAGTCTTT
TRBJ1-6 NA NA TRBV5-1 CASSLDLTGKGSPLHF TGCGCCAGCAGCTTGGACCTCACAGGGAAGGGGTCACCCCTCCACTTT
TRBJ2-7 NA TRBD2 TRBV6-5 CASSQPLAGAVEQYF TGTGCCAGCAGCCAACCCTTAGCGGGAGCAGTCGAGCAGTACTTC
TRBJ2-2 NA NA TRBV9 CASSGTVNTGELFF TGTGCCAGCAGCGGGACAGTTAACACCGGGGAGCTGTTTTTT
TRBJ2-7 NA NA TRBV19 CASRGRAGEQYF TGTGCCAGTAGGGGCAGGGCCGGCGAGCAGTACTTC
TRBJ1-1 NA TRBD1 TRBV11-2 CASSLERTGWAFF TGTGCCAGCAGCTTAGAGAGGACAGGGTGGGCTTTCTTT
TRBJ2-5 NA NA TRBV5-1 CASSSTRAGQETQYF TGCGCCAGCAGCTCGACCAGGGCAGGGCAAGAGACCCAGTACTTC
TRBJ1-1 NA NA TRBV7-8 CASSARDIDTEAFF TGTGCCAGCAGCGCCCGGGACATAGACACTGAAGCTTTCTTT
TRBJ1-2 NA TRBD1 TRBV7-9 CASSLEGTGQNTF TGTGCCAGCAGCTTAGAGGGGACAGGCCAGAACACCTTC
TRBJ2-7 NA TRBD2 TRBV5-4 CASSSGTSLYEQYF TGTGCCAGCAGTTCCGGGACTAGCCTCTACGAGCAGTACTTC
TRBJ2-3 NA NA TRBV12-5 CASLRDTDTQYF TGTGCTAGTCTCAGGGACACAGATACGCAGTATTTT
TRBJ1-2 NA TRBD1 TRBV29-1 CSVETGDAYGYTF TGCAGCGTCGAGACAGGGGATGCCTATGGCTACACCTTC
TRBJ1-2 NA NA TRBV11-2 CASSQEGMGYTF TGTGCCAGCAGCCAGGAGGGTATGGGCTACACCTTC
TRBJ2-1 NA TRBD2 TRBV7-8 CASSVQAGGPYNEQFF TGTGCCAGCAGCGTACAAGCGGGAGGGCCCTACAATGAGCAGTTCTTC
TRBJ1-5 NA NA TRBV12-5 CASGLFNRTGAYSNQPQHF TGTGCTAGTGGTTTGTTTAACCGGACGGGAGCTTATAGCAATCAGCCCCAGCATTTT
TRBJ1-1 NA NA TRBV10-3 CAITQARNTEAFF TGTGCCATCACACAGGCTAGGAACACTGAAGCTTTCTTT
TRBJ2-7 NA NA TRBV5-1 CASSFTAQRIEQYF TGCGCCAGCAGCTTTACTGCCCAGCGGATCGAGCAGTACTTC
TRBJ1-1 NA NA TRBV6-1 CASSLLGQNTEAFF TGTGCCAGCAGCCTCCTGGGACAGAACACTGAAGCTTTCTTT
TRBJ1-1 NA TRBD1 TRBV12-3/TRBV12-4 CASRTGQGALAFF TGTGCCAGCAGAACGGGACAGGGGGCTTTGGCTTTCTTT
TRBJ2-3 NA TRBD2 TRBV30 CAWSSGTSIADTQYF TGTGCCTGGAGTTCCGGGACTAGCATCGCAGATACGCAGTATTTT
TRBJ1-2 NA NA TRBV29-1 CSVGGDGSGYTF TGCAGCGTTGGGGGAGACGGTAGTGGCTACACCTTC
TRBJ1-6 NA NA TRBV21-1 CASSKLGQIYNSPLHF TGTGCCAGCAGCAAACTGGGGCAGATTTATAATTCACCCCTCCACTTT
TRBJ1-3 NA NA TRBV5-6 CASSLQGSGNTIYF TGTGCCAGCAGCTTGCAGGGCTCTGGAAACACCATATATTTT
TRBJ2-1 NA NA TRBV19 CASSIAGLRARSYNEQFF TGTGCCAGTAGTATAGCCGGACTGAGAGCAAGGTCCTACAATGAGCAGTTCTTC
TRBJ1-5 few TRBD1 TRBV19 CASSIPLGQGHQPQHF TGTGCCAGTAGTATACCCCTCGGACAGGGGCATCAGCCCCAGCATTTT
TRBJ1-5 NA NA TRBV12-5 CASGGDTSNQPQHF TGTGCTAGTGGGGGGGACACCAGCAATCAGCCCCAGCATTTT
TRBJ1-1 NA NA TRBV2 CASSLRNTEAFF TGTGCCAGCAGTCTAAGAAACACTGAAGCTTTCTTT
TRBJ1-2 NA NA TRBV2 CASSEGWGNYGYTF TGTGCCAGCAGTGAGGGATGGGGCAACTATGGCTACACCTTC